Described below is a single T cell receptor (beta chain) sequence and its context. The antigen remains undetermined. This record comes from a study of shared clonotypes between healthy human individuals. The naive CD8 fraction comprised CD45RO-negative cells positively selected for CCR7 and excluded terminally differentiated effector memory CD45RA+ cells. The study's findings and limits: Tissue TCR repertoires likely differ from these blood-only repertoires. Generation probabilities of non-shared clonotypes were lower (relative to those shared by all four donors). A few donors showed sharing of approximately 5% of naive CD4 clonotypes.

In the original workflow: Junction-only immunoSEQ data arrived without quality scores, meaning filtering differed. The assay was immunoSEQ multiplex PCR, and TCRdb's table has in-frame clones only and misses some. That table gives V, J and clone size, and the DNA gave D and trimming. The table lists about 2 million clones, about 95% of them singletons. CDR1 and CDR2 (germline): SGHAT, FQNNGV. V lost 0 bases, J lost 1 base, and 12 bases lay in between. CDR3 length: 16 amino acids. V and J are TRBV11-2 and TRBJ1-1, with D tentatively TRBD1 (6 bases). The receptor comes from a man between 18 and 29 years old in good health. Material for sequencing was naive CD8+ T cells sorted from blood. In DNA form, the CDR3 reads TGTGCCAGCAGCTTAGATGCCACAGGGCAGAACACTGAAGCTTTCTTT. Its translation: CASSLDATGQNTEAFF.